Below, one T cell receptor beta chain is given with its context. The antigen is not known. This entry belongs to a study of shared clonotypes between healthy human individuals. Study findings and constraints: Blood was the sole source, and tissue repertoires probably differ. Naive subsets typically showed greater estimated richness than memory subsets.

The CDR3 spans 18 residues. Germline lookup yields CDR1 ENHRY and CDR2 SYGVKD. Trimming removed 3 bases at V and 0 bases at J, with 17 bases between. Sequencing was performed with immunoSEQ multiplex PCR; in TCRdb, only in-frame clones are kept and a portion is missing. Among more than 2 million clones listed, under 97% were seen once. This TCR was recovered from a man between 18 and 35 years old in good health. V usage is TRBV10-3 and J usage is TRBJ2-2; D call uncertain. The sequenced sample was naive CD4+ T cells sorted from blood. The subset: CD45RA+ positively selected. CDR3 nucleotide sequence: TGTGCCATCAGTGATCGTTTGGGCAAGGCAACGAACACCGGGGAGCTGTTTTTT. Encoded protein: CAISDRLGKATNTGELFF.